These 3 T cell receptor beta chains originate from one sample sequenced in a study of T cell responses to AZD1222 COVID-19 vaccine. Profiling relied on immunoSEQ multiplex PCR, and the TCRdb table lists in-frame clones only, not all of them. The sample lists roughly 120,000 clones; about 92% were seen once. Source: peripheral blood, taken on day 0 of AZD1222 vaccination. These receptors originate from an adult in good health.

This clone was recorded a few times. V is TRBV28 and J is TRBJ2-7, with 13 bases lining up with TRBD2. Germline values: CDR1 MDHEN, CDR2 SYDVKM. The CDR3 contains 17 residues. J was trimmed by 6 bases and V by 2 bases; bases with no gene match: 10. The CDR3, as DNA: TGTGCCAGCAGTTTACCAGGGACTAGCGGGAACTACGGCGAGCAGTACTTC. This sequence encodes CASSLPGTSGNYGEQYF.

CDR3 in amino acids: CASRRLAGGFDEQFF. In DNA, the CDR3 is TGTGCCAGCAGACGACTAGCGGGGGGGTTTGATGAGCAGTTCTTC. The V gene is TRBV3-1 (or the pseudogene TRBV3-2), the J gene TRBJ2-1, with 14 bases matching TRBD2. The length of the CDR3 is 15 residues. J gave up 8 bases and V 6 bases, and 6 bases lay outside the gene matches. Germline CDR1 reads LGHDT; CDR2 reads YNNKEL (reference sequence).

The chain combines TRBV7-8 with TRBJ2-7, with D possibly called TRBD1 or TRBD2 (6 bases each). Germline values: CDR1 SGHVS, CDR2 FQNEAQ. Between the trimmed V and J ends, which lost 7 bases and 3 bases, there was a span of 28 bases. The CDR3 runs 18 residues. CDR3: CASNNPQGVQGGGYEQYF. The CDR3 region has the DNA TGTGCCAGCAACAACCCCCAGGGTGTCCAAGGGGGAGGCTACGAGCAGTACTTC.